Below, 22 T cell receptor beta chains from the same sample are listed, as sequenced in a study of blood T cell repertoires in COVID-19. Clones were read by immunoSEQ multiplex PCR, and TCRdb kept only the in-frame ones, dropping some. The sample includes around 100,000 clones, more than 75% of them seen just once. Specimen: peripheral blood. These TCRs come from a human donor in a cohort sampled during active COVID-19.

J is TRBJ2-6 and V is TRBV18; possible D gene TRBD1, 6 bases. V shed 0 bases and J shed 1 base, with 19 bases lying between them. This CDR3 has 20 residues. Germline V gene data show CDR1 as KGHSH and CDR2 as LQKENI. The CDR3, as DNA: TGTGCCAGCTCACCACCTAACGGACAGAAGGGAAAATCTGGGGCCAACGTCCTGACTTTC. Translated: CASSPPNGQKGKSGANVLTF. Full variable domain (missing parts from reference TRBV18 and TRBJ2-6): NAGVMQNPRHLVRRRGQEARLRCSPMKGHSHVYWYRQLPEEGLKFMVYLQKENIIDESGMPKERFSAEFPKEGPSILRIQQVVRGDSAAYFCASSPPNGQKGKSGANVLTFGAGSRLTVL.

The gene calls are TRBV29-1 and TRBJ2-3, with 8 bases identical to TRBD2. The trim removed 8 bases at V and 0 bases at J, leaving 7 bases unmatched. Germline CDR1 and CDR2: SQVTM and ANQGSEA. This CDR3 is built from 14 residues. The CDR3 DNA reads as TGCAGCACACGGGGGGGCCGAAGCACAGATACGCAGTATTTT. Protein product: CSTRGGRSTDTQYF.

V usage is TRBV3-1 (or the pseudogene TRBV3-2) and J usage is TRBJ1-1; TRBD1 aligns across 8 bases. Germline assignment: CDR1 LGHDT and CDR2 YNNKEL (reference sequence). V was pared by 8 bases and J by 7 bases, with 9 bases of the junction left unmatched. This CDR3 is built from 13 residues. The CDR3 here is CASQRKTGVEAFF. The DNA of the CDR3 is TGTGCCAGCCAAAGGAAGACAGGGGTTGAAGCTTTCTTT.

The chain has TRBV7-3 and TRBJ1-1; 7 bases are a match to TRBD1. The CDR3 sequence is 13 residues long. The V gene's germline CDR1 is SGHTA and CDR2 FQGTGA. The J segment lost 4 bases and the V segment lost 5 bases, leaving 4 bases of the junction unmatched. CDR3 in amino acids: CASSKRQGTEAFF. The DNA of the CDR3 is TGTGCCAGCAGCAAACGACAGGGCACTGAAGCTTTCTTT.

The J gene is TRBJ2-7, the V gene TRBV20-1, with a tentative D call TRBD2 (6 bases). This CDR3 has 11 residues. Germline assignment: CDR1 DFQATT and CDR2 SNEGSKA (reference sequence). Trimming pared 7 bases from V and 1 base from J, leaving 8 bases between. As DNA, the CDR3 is TGCAGTGGGGCGGGGTCCTACGAGCAGTACTTC. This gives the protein CSGAGSYEQYF.

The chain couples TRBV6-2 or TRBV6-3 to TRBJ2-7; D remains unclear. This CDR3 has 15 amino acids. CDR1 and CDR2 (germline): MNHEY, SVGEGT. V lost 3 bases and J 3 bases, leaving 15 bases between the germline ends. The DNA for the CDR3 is TGTGCCAGCAGTTATAGCTGGAGCGACGACTACGAGCAGTACTTC. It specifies CASSYSWSDDYEQYF.

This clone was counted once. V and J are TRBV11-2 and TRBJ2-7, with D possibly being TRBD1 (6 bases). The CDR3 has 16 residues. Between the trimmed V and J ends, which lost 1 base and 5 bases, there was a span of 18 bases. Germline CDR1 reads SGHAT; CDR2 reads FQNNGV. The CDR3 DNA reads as TGTGCCAGCAGCTTAGTTGGGGGCGCAGTCATTCACGAGCAGTACTTC. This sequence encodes CASSLVGGAVIHEQYF.

The CDR3 spells CASSPRASGGSPGDTQYF. CDR3 DNA sequence: TGTGCCAGCAGCCCCCGGGCTAGCGGGGGGTCCCCGGGCGATACGCAGTATTTT. The V gene is TRBV7-8, the J gene TRBJ2-3, with 11 nucleotides matching TRBD2. Germline V gene lookup returns CDR1 SGHVS and CDR2 FQNEAQ. Trimming took 5 bases from V and 6 from J; bases not matched to a gene: 16. The CDR3 contains 18 residues.

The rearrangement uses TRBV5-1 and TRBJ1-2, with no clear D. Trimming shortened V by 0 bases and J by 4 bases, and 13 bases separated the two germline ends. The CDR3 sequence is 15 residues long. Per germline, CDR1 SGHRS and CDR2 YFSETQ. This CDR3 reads CASSLEPGKAYGYTF. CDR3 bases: TGCGCCAGCAGCTTGGAGCCAGGTAAAGCCTATGGCTACACCTTC.

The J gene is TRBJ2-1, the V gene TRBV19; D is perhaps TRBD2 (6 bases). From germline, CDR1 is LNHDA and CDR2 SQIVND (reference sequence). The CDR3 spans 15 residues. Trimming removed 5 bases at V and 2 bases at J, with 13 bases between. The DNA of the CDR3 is TGTGCCAGTAGTTGGTCAGGAGGGACCTACAATGAGCAGTTCTTC. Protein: CASSWSGGTYNEQFF.

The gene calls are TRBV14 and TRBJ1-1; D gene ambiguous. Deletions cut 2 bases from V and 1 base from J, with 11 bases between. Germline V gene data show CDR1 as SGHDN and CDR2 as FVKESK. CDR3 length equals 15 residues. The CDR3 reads CASSQNRFRNTEAFF. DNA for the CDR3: TGTGCCAGCAGCCAAAATAGATTTAGGAACACTGAAGCTTTCTTT.

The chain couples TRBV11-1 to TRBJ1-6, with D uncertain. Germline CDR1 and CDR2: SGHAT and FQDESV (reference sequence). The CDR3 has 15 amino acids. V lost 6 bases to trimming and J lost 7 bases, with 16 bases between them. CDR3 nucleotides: TGTGCCAGCAGGGTGGGTCGGACGGGAAATTCACCCCTCCACTTT. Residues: CASRVGRTGNSPLHF. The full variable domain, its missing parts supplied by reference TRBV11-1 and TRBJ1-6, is EAEVAQSPRYKITEKSQAVAFWCDPISGHATLYWYRQILGQGPELLVQFQDESVVDDSQLPKDRFSAERLKGVDSTLKIQPAELGDSAMYLCASRVGRTGNSPLHFGNGTRLTVT.

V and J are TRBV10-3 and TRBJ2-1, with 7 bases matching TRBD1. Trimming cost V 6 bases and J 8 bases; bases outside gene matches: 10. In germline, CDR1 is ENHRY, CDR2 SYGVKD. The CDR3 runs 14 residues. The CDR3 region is CAISRQGLRDEQFF. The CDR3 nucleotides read TGTGCCATCAGCCGACAGGGATTAAGGGATGAGCAGTTCTTC.

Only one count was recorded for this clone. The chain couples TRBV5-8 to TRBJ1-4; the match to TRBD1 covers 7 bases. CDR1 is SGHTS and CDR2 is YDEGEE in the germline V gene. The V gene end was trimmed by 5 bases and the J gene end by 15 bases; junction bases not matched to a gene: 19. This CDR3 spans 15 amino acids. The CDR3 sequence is CASSYRDRHEKGVFF. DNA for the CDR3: TGTGCCAGCAGTTACCGGGACAGACATGAAAAAGGGGTGTTTTTT.

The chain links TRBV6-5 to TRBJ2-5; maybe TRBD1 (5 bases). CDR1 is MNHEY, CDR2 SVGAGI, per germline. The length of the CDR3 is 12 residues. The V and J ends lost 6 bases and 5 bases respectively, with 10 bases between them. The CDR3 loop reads CASRTDLETQYF. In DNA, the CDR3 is TGTGCCAGCAGGACAGACCTTGAGACCCAGTACTTC.

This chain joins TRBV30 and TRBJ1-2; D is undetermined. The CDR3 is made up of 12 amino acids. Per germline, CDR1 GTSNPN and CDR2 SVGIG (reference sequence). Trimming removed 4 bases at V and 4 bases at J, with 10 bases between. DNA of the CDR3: TGTGCCTGGAACCATCTAGGCTATGGCTACACCTTC. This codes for CAWNHLGYGYTF. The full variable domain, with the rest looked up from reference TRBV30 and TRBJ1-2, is SQTIHQWPATLVQPVGSPLSLECTVEGTSNPNLYWYRQAAGRGLQLLFYSVGIGQISSEVPQNLSASRPQDRQFILSSKKLLLSDSGFYLCAWNHLGYGYTFGSGTRLTVV.

CDR3 in DNA: TGTGCCAGCAGTTTACTAGCGGGGGGGCCTGAGGAGACCCAGTACTTC. Translating it yields CASSLLAGGPEETQYF. V usage is TRBV28 and J usage is TRBJ2-5, with 12 bases that match TRBD2. The CDR3 is 16 residues long. Germline V CDR1 and CDR2: MDHEN, SYDVKM. The V gene end was trimmed by 2 bases and the J gene end by 5 bases; junction bases not matched to a gene: 6.

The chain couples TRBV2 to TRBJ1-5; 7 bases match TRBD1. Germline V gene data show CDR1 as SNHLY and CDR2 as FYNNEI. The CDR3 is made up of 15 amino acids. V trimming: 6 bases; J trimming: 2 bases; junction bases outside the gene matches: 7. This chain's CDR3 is CASREQGIRNQPQHF. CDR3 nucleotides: TGTGCCAGCAGGGAACAGGGGATCCGCAATCAGCCCCAGCATTTT.

This CDR3 is CASSQPHTDTQYF. The CDR3 coding sequence is TGCGCCAGCAGCCAACCACACACAGATACGCAGTATTTT. This chain joins TRBV4-1 and TRBJ2-3, with D unclear. Germline values: CDR1 MGHRA, CDR2 YSYEKL. This CDR3 contains 13 residues. V lost 2 bases and J 2 bases, leaving 5 bases between the germline ends.

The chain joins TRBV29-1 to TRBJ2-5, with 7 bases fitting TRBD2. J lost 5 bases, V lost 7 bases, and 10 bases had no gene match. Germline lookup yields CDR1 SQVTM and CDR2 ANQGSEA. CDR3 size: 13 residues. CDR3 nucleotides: TGCAGCGCCCAGACTAGCTTCGGGGAGACCCAGTACTTC. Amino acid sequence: CSAQTSFGETQYF.

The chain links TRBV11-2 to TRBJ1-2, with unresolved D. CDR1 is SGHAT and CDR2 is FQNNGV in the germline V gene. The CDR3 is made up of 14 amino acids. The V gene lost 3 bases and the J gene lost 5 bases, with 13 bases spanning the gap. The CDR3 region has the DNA TGTGCCAGCAGCTTGGTGGAGAGTGGGTATGGCTACACCTTC. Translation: CASSLVESGYGYTF. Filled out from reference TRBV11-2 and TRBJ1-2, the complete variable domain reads EAGVAQSPRYKIIEKRQSVAFWCNPISGHATLYWYQQILGQGPKLLIQFQNNGVVDDSQLPKDRFSAERLKGVDSTLKIQPAKLEDSAVYLCASSLVESGYGYTFGSGTRLTVV.

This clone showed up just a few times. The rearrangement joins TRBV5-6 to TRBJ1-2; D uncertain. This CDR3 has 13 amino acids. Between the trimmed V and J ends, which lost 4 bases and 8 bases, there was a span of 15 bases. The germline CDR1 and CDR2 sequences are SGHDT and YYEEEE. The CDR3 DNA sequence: TGTGCCAGCAGCCCGGACGGGGAGTCGGGCTACACCTTC. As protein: CASSPDGESGYTF.